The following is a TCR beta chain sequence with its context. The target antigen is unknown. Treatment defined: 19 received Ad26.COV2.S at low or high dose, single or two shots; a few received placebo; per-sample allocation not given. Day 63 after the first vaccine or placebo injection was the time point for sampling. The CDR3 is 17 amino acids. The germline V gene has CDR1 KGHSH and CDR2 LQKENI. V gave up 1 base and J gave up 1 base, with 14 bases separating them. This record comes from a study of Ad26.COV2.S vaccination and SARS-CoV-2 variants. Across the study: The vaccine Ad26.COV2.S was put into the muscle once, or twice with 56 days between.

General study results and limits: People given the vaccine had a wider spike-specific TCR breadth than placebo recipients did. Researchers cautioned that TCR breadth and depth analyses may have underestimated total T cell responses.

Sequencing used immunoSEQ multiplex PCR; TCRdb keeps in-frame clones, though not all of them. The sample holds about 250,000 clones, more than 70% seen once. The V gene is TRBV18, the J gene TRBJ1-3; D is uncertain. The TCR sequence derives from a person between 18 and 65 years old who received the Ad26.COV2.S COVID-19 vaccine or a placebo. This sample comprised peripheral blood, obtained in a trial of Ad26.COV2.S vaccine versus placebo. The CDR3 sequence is CASSPLESFPSGNTIYF. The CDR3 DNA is TGTGCCAGCTCACCACTAGAATCCTTCCCTTCTGGAAACACCATATATTTT.